This T cell receptor beta chain comes out of a study of blood T cell repertoires in COVID-19 (TCRdb year 2020). Some background on the complete study: Samples from collaborators originated in the United States, Italy and Spain and spanned both the acute and convalescent phases of COVID-19. Sample metadata almost always included a de-identified subject ID, COVID-19 status, age in years and sex. Where available, HLA class I and class II types were taken from metadata supplied by the sample provider and were not determined by assay-based typing. The samples were drawn from the first 160 participants of the ongoing ImmuneRACE study and from under 1,500 subjects provided by 6 global collaborators. The repertoires were released in a freely available public database meant as a resource for research on the immune response to SARS-CoV-2. The prospective study material was composed of cDNA or gDNA derived from T cells, B-cell-depleted T cells, or PBMCs. The dataset comprised deeply sampled blood TCRbeta repertoires from subjects exposed to, actively infected with, or recovered from COVID-19. Overall study results and their limits: The amount of clinical and demographic metadata varied by source and participant and was provided uncurated.

Concerning this clone: Its antigen is still unknown. No base quality information exists; no much larger clone differs at one position.

TCRbeta CDR3 regions were amplified from genomic DNA using the immunoSEQ Assay, a bias-controlled multiplex PCR. Concerning the study's data processing: Nucleated cell counts per sample were estimated from amplification of reference gene primers within the assay. To quantify the absolute abundance of each unique TCRbeta CDR3 rearrangement, sequence reads were collapsed and filtered. Productive Simpson clonality was computed per sample as the square root of Simpson's diversity index over productive rearrangements. Sourced from immuneACCESS, this table was stored by TCRdb with only in-frame sequences that have V and J called. A share of the clones is absent; for the studies checked, an unresolved V gene accounts for under half, and the remainder has no known explanation. Clone size and the V and J calls come from that table; the DNA yielded D and trimming. Here the sample has 150,000 to 200,000 clones; 70% to 85% occur a single time. The top ten clones comprise 5.2% of the sample.

Whole blood was collected in K2EDTA tubes by collaborating institutions according to the institutions' own protocols. For TCRbeta analysis, collaborators shipped samples as frozen whole blood, isolated PBMCs, or DNA extracted from either of those sample types. This receptor was identified in a woman aged 25 to 45 with acute or convalescent COVID-19. The sequencing input was peripheral blood.

The DNA is as follows: TGTGCCAGCAGACAAACTAGCGGGGGTACGTTGGAGCAGTACTTC. The translation is CASRQTSGGTLEQYF. The V gene is TRBV11-1 and the J gene is TRBJ2-7, and TRBD2 aligns with 11 junction nucleotides. From cysteine to phenylalanine, the CDR3 is 15 amino acids long. This entry keeps only the CDR3 DNA: 45 bases, framed from base 1. Trimming leaves V shorter by 6 bases and J shorter by 7 bases, with the junction holding 11 bases beyond the gene matches. From a lookup of the germline V gene (reference sequence), CDR1 and CDR2 are SGHAT and FQDESV.